Sequencing of this T cell receptor (beta chain) was carried out in a study of OX40 agonist ivuxolimab in advanced cancers. Study as a whole: The mean age was around 56 years, ranging from about 20 to 79, with roughly four fifths of participants male.

Study-wide points: Nonresponders included some who also had low normalized T-cell clonal expansion.

The protocol was immunoSEQ multiplex PCR, while the TCRdb copy is restricted to in-frame clones and leaves out a portion. The sample yields roughly 30,000 clones, around nine tenths seen once. The CDR3 loop spans 15 amino acids. Germline V gene data show CDR1 as MNHEY and CDR2 as SVGAGI. Trimming pared 2 bases from V and 2 bases from J, leaving 7 bases between. This clone is judged medium-sized. No antigen is known for it. The TCR sequence derives from an adult with an advanced solid tumor such as melanoma, head and neck, liver or kidney cancer. Sample: CD4+ or CD8+ T cells sorted from blood, taken in a trial of the OX40 agonist ivuxolimab. J is TRBJ2-6 and V is TRBV6-5; D perhaps matches TRBD2 (6 bases). As DNA, the CDR3 is TGTGCCAGCAGTTACGGAGGGGCTGGGGCCAACGTCCTGACTTTC. The encoded protein is CASSYGGAGANVLTF.